Listed below are T cell receptor beta chains from one sample, sequenced in a study of T cell responses to AZD1222 COVID-19 vaccine. Profiled with immunoSEQ multiplex PCR; TCRdb holds only in-frame clones, not every one. Altogether around 78,000 clones are present, 90% being singletons, with the ten largest covering over 3%. The sample consisted of peripheral blood, taken 28 days after the second AZD1222 dose. These receptors were taken from an adult who received the AZD1222 COVID-19 vaccine. Each CDR3 is given with its conserved first and last residue. A D gene is named only where the DNA matches it firmly. The size of a clone is reported for some rows only, either as once, few or many, or as a class for expanded clones.

. . TRBJ1-1 TRBV12-3/TRBV12-4 CASSPRYEAFF TGTGCCAGCAGCCCTCGGTATGAAGCTTTCTTT
. . TRBJ2-1 TRBV5-1 CASSSLSDGYNEQFF TGCGCCAGCAGCTCTCTTTCGGACGGATACAATGAGCAGTTCTTC
. . TRBJ1-1 TRBV2 CASITDGAMNTEAFF TGTGCCAGCATCACAGACGGGGCGATGAACACTGAAGCTTTCTTT
TRBD2 . TRBJ2-5 TRBV30 CAWSSLAGGHPQGTQYF TGTGCCTGGAGTTCGCTAGCGGGGGGTCACCCCCAAGGGACCCAGTACTTC
. . TRBJ2-1 TRBV5-1 CASSLAHDSYNEQFF TGCGCCAGCAGCTTGGCCCACGATTCCTACAATGAGCAGTTCTTC
. . TRBJ2-1 TRBV6-4 CASSDYPRFSEQFF TGTGCCAGCAGTGACTACCCTAGGTTTAGTGAGCAGTTCTTC
. once TRBJ1-1 TRBV30 CAWSGTANTEAFF TGTGCCTGGAGTGGGACAGCGAACACTGAAGCTTTCTTT
. few TRBJ1-2 TRBV6-2/TRBV6-3 CASSAGQTGHNYGYTF TGTGCCAGCAGTGCGGGCCAAACGGGTCACAACTATGGCTACACCTTC
. . TRBJ1-4 TRBV7-2 CASSQGFSLSQKYGKLFF TGTGCCAGCAGCCAAGGGTTTAGTCTGAGTCAGAAATATGGGAAACTGTTTTTT
. . TRBJ1-5 TRBV5-1 CASSERTNQPQHF TGCGCCAGCAGTGAAAGGACCAATCAGCCCCAGCATTTT
TRBD1 . TRBJ1-1 TRBV18 CASSLDRAEAFF TGTGCCAGCTCGTTGGACAGGGCTGAAGCTTTCTTT
. once TRBJ1-6 TRBV9 CASSIGVSSYNSPLHF TGTGCCAGCAGCATAGGTGTCAGCTCCTATAATTCACCCCTCCACTTT
. . TRBJ1-2 TRBV7-9 CASYPGGNYGYTF TGTGCCAGTTACCCTGGCGGGAACTATGGCTACACCTTC
. . TRBJ1-2 TRBV20-1 CSASREILGANYGYTF TGCAGTGCTAGTAGGGAAATCCTAGGGGCTAACTATGGCTACACCTTC
. . TRBJ2-7 TRBV11-3 CASSLEQGGEQYF TGTGCCAGCAGCTTAGAACAGGGGGGGGAGCAGTACTTC
. once TRBJ1-2 TRBV7-3 CASILIQGWNANYGYTF TGTGCCAGCATACTAATCCAGGGGTGGAATGCTAACTATGGCTACACCTTC
TRBD1 . TRBJ2-3 TRBV30 CAWSVGQGAGDTQYF TGTGCCTGGAGTGTAGGACAGGGGGCAGGGGATACGCAGTATTTT
TRBD1 . TRBJ1-2 TRBV9 CASSERAGTDGYTF TGTGCCAGCAGCGAAAGAGCCGGGACAGATGGCTACACCTTC
TRBD1 once TRBJ2-7 TRBV24-1 CATSDSGQGQYEQYF TGTGCCACCAGTGACAGCGGACAGGGACAGTACGAGCAGTACTTC
. . TRBJ1-1 TRBV5-1 CASSFLPGVNTEAFF TGCGCCAGCAGCTTCCTTCCAGGGGTTAACACTGAAGCTTTCTTT
TRBD2 once TRBJ2-3 TRBV5-4 CASSLPPAGGGDTQYF TGTGCCAGCAGCTTGCCCCCAGCGGGAGGGGGAGATACGCAGTATTTT
. . TRBJ2-6 TRBV11-3 CASSLVEQFMTGANVLTF TGTGCCAGCAGCTTAGTTGAGCAGTTTATGACTGGGGCCAACGTCCTGACTTTC
. . TRBJ2-2 TRBV3-1/TRBV3-2 CASSQELRGVNLFF TGTGCCAGCAGCCAAGAGTTAAGGGGGGTAAACCTGTTTTTT
. . TRBJ2-1 TRBV3-1/TRBV3-2 CASSPNAGQISSYNEQFF TGTGCCAGCAGCCCCAACGCAGGACAGATCAGCTCCTACAATGAGCAGTTCTTC
. few TRBJ2-7 TRBV2 CARKEGLNPYEQYF TGTGCCAGAAAGGAGGGTCTAAATCCCTACGAGCAGTACTTC
. . TRBJ2-1 TRBV5-6 CASSLTLRSYNEQFF TGTGCCAGCAGCTTAACTCTTCGCTCCTACAATGAGCAGTTCTTC
. . TRBJ1-5 TRBV5-8 CASSFLAGENQPQHF TGTGCCAGCAGCTTTCTGGCGGGAGAAAATCAGCCCCAGCATTTT
. . TRBJ1-4 TRBV4-1 CASSQERGSARFF TGCGCCAGCAGCCAAGAAAGGGGCAGCGCACGATTTTTT
. few TRBJ1-1 TRBV19 CASRSRGGETEAFF TGTGCCAGTAGATCCCGGGGCGGTGAGACTGAAGCTTTCTTT